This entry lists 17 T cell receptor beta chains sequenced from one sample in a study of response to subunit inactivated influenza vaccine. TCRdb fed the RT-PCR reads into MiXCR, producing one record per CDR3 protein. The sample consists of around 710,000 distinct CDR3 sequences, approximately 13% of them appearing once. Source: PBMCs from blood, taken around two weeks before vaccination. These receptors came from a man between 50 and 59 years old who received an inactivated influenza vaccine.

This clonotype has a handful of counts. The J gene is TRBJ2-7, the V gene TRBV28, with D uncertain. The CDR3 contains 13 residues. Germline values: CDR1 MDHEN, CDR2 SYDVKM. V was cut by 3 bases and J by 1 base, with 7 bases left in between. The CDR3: CASSFTISYEQYF. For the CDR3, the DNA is TGTGCCAGCAGTTTCACTATTTCCTACGAGCAGTACTTC.

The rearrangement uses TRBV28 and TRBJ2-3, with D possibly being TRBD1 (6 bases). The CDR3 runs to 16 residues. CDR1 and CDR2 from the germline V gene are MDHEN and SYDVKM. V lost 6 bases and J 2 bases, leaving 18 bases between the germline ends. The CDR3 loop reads CASRPQGRLTTDTQYF. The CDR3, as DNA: TGTGCCAGCAGACCGCAGGGGCGTCTTACCACAGATACGCAGTATTTT.

In DNA, the CDR3 is TGTGCCACCAGTGATTTGGCTAGCGGCGAGACCCAGTACTTC. Residues: CATSDLASGETQYF. The chain has TRBV24-1 and TRBJ2-5; 7 bases fit TRBD2. Germline V lookup: CDR1 KGHDR, CDR2 SFDVKD. This CDR3 comprises 14 residues. Trimming removed 0 bases from V and 5 bases from J; junction bases left unmatched: 2.

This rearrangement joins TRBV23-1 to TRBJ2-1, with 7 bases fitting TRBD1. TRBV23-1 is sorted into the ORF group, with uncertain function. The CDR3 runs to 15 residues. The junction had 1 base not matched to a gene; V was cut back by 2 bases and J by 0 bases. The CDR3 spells CASSQPGGSYNEQFF. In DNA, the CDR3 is TGCGCCAGCAGTCAACCAGGGGGCTCCTACAATGAGCAGTTCTTC.

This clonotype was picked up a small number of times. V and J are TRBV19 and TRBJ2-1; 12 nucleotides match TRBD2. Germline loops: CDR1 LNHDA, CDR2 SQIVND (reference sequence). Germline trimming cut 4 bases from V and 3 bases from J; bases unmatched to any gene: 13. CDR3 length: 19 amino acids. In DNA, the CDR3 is TGTGCCAGTAGTAACCCGACTAGCGGGGGTCCGCGGGACTACAATGAGCAGTTCTTC. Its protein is CASSNPTSGGPRDYNEQFF.

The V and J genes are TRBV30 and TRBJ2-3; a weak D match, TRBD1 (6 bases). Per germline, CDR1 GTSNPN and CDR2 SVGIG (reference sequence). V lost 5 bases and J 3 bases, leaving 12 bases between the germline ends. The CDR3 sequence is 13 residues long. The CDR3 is CAWAQGLTDTQYF. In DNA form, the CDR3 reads TGTGCCTGGGCCCAGGGGCTTACAGATACGCAGTATTTT.

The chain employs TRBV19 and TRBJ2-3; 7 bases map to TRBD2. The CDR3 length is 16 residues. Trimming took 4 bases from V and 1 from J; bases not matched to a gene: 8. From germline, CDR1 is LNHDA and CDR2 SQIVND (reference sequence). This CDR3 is CASSTPRGRGTDTQYF. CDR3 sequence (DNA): TGTGCCAGTAGTACCCCCCGCGGGAGAGGCACAGATACGCAGTATTTT.

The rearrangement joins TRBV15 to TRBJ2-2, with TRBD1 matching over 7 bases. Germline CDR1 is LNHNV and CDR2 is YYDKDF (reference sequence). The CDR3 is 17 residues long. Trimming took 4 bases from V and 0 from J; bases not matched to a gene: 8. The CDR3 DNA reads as TGTGCCACCAGCACCTGGACAGGTTTAACGAACACCGGGGAGCTGTTTTTT. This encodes CATSTWTGLTNTGELFF.

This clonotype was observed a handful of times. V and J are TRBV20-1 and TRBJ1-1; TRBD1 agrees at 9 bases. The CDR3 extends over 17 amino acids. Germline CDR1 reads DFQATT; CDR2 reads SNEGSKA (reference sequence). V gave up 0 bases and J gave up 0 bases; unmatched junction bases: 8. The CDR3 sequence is CSARDVQGARMNTEAFF. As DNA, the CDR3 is TGCAGTGCTAGAGACGTACAGGGGGCTCGGATGAACACTGAAGCTTTCTTT.

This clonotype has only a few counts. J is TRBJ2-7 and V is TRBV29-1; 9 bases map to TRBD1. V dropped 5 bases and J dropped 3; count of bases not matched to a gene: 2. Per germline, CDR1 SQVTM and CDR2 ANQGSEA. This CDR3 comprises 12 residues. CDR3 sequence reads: CSVRGQGYEQYF. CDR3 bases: TGCAGCGTTCGGGGACAGGGCTACGAGCAGTACTTC.

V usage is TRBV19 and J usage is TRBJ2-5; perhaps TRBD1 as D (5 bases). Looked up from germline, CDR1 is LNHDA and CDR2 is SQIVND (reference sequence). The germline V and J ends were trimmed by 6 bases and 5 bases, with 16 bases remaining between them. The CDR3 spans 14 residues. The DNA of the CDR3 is TGTGCCAGTAGCCGCCTCGCACCAGGGGAGACCCAGTACTTC. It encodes CASSRLAPGETQYF.

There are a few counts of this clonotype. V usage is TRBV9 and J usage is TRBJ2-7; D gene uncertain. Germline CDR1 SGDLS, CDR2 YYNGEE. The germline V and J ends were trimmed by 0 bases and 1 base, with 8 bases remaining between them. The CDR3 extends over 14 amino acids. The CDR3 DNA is TGTGCCAGCAGCGTAGCAGACGGATCCTACGAGCAGTACTTC. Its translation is CASSVADGSYEQYF.

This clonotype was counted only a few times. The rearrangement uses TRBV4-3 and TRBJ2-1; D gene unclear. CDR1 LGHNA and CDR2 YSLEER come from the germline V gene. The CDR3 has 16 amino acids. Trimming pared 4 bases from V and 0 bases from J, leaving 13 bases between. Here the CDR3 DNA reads TGCGCCAGCAGCCTCAAAGTCTCTAGCTCCTACAATGAGCAGTTCTTC. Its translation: CASSLKVSSSYNEQFF.

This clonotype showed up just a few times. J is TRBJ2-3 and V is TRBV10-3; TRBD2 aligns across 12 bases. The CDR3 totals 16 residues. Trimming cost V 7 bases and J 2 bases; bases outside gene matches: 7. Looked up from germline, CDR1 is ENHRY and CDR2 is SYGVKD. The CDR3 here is CAITKTSGGPTDTQYF. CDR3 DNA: TGTGCCATCACCAAGACTAGCGGGGGCCCCACAGATACGCAGTATTTT.

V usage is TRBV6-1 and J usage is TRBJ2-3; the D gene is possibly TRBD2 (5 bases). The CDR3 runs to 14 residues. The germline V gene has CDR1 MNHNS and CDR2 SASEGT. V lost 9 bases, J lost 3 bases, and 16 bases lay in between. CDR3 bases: TGTGCCAGTGGAGGACGCGCCTTGACAGATACGCAGTATTTT. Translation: CASGGRALTDTQYF.

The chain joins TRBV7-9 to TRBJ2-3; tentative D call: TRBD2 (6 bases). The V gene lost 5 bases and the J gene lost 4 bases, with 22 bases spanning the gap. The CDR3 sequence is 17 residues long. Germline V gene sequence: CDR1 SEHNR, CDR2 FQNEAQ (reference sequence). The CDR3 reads CASSPISPGGTADTQYF. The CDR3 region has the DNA TGTGCCAGCAGCCCTATAAGTCCCGGGGGAACCGCAGATACGCAGTATTTT.

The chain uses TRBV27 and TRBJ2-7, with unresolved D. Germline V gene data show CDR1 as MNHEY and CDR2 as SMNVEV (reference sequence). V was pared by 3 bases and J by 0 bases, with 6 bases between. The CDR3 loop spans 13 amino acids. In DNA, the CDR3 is TGTGCCAGCAGTTTTAGATACTCCTACGAGCAGTACTTC. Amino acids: CASSFRYSYEQYF.